The source of this T cell receptor (beta chain) is a study of metastatic and nonmetastatic thyroid tumors. Study at large: Repertoires from malignant and benign thyroid patients were compared across blood and tumor or nodule tissue. Overall study results and limits: Malignant thyroid tumors reportedly exceeded benign nodules significantly in TCR beta diversity, with the difference appearing in blood and tumor.

The germline V gene encodes CDR1 DFQATT and CDR2 SNEGSKA (reference sequence). Trimming at V came to 1 base and at J to 3 bases, leaving 1 base not matched to a gene. The CDR3 length is 15 residues. As for this clone: Antigen unknown.

With MiXCR, TCRdb called clones anew from the PCR reads. The sample lists around 23,000 clones, approximately 28% occurring once. None of the patients had undergone any treatment ahead of thyroid surgery. The genes are TRBV20-1 and TRBJ2-2; 11 bases agree with TRBD2. The receptor was derived from a male donor with papillary thyroid cancer or a benign thyroid nodule (not recorded which). Some clones in this sample may be carry-over from other donors' samples. Sequenced input: tumor tissue. CDR3 sequence: CSARVSGRDTGELFF. The CDR3 nucleotides read TGCAGTGCTAGAGTTAGCGGGAGGGACACCGGGGAGCTGTTTTTT.